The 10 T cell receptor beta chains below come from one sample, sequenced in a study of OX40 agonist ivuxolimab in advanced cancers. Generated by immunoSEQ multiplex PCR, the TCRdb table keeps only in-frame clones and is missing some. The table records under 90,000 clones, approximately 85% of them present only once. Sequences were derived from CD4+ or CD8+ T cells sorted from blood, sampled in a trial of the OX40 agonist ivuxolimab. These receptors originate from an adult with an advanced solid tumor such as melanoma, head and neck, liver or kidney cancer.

This CDR3 is CASSIGLAGAGDTQYF. CDR3 DNA: TGCGCCAGCAGCATCGGACTAGCGGGAGCAGGAGATACGCAGTATTTT. The V gene is TRBV5-1, the J gene TRBJ2-3; 13 bases fit TRBD2. Germline V lookup: CDR1 SGHRS, CDR2 YFSETQ. Unmatched junction bases numbered 7, after V lost 4 bases and J lost 5 bases. The CDR3 totals 16 residues.

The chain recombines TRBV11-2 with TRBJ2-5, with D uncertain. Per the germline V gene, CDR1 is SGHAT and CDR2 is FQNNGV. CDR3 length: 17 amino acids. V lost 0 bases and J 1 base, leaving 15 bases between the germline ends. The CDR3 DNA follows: TGTGCCAGCAGCTTAGAAGTCGTTTGGGGTTTCCAAGAGACCCAGTACTTC. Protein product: CASSLEVVWGFQETQYF.

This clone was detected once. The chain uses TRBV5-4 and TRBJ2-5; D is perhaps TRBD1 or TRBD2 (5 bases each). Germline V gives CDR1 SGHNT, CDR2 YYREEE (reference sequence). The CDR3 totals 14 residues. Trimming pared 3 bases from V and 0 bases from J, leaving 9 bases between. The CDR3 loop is CASSSGTDQETQYF. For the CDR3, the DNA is TGTGCCAGCAGCTCCGGGACGGACCAAGAGACCCAGTACTTC.

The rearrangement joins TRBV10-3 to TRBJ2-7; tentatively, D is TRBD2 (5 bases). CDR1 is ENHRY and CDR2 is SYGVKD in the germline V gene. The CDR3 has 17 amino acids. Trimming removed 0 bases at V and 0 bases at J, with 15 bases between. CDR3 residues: CAISESLRAGYSYEQYF. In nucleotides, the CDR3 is TGTGCCATCAGTGAGTCATTGAGGGCAGGCTACTCCTACGAGCAGTACTTC.

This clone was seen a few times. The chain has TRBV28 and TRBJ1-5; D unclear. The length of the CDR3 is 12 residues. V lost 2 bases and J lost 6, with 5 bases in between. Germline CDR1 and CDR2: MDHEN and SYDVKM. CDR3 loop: CASSLSGQPQHF. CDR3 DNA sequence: TGTGCCAGCAGTTTAAGTGGTCAGCCCCAGCATTTT.

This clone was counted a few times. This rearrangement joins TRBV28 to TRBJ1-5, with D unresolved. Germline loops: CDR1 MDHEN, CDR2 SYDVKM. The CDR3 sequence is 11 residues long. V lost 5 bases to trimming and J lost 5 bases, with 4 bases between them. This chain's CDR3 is CASSPDQPQHF. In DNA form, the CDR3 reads TGTGCCAGCAGTCCTGATCAGCCCCAGCATTTT.

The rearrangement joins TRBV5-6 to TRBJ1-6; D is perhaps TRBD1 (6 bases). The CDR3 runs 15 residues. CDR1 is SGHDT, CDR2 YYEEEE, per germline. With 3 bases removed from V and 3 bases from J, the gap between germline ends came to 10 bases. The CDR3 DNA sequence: TGTGCCAGCAGCTCACAGGGAATCTATAATTCACCCCTCCACTTT. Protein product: CASSSQGIYNSPLHF.

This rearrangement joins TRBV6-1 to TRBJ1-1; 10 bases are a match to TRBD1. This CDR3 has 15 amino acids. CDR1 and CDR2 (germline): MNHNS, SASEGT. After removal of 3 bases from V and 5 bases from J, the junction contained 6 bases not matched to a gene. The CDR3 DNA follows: TGTGCCAGCAGTGATATGACAGGGGGCAGGACTGAAGCTTTCTTT. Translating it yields CASSDMTGGRTEAFF.

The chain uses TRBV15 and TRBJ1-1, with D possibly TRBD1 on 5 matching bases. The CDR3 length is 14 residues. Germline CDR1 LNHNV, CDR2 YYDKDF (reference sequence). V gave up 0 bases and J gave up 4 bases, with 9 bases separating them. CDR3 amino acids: CATSREITGTEAFF. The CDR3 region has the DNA TGTGCCACCAGCAGAGAAATTACAGGCACTGAAGCTTTCTTT.

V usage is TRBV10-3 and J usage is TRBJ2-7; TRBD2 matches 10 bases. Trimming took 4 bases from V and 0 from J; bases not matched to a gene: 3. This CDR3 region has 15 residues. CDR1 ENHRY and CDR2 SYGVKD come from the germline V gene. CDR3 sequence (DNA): TGTGCCATCAGTGTACTAGCGGGGAGCTCCTACGAGCAGTACTTC. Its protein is CAISVLAGSSYEQYF.